Listed here is a single T cell receptor beta chain. This specimen belongs to a study of resident and recirculating memory T cells in vitiligo. The length of the CDR3 is 15 residues. V dropped 1 base and J dropped 6 bases, with 13 bases sitting between them. Germline V gene data show CDR1 as SGHTA and CDR2 as FQGTGA. Produced via immunoSEQ multiplex PCR; TCRdb's table is partial and in-frame only. The sample lists tens of thousands of clones, 92% seen once, with roughly 5% in the top ten. The source material was blood. This chain joins TRBV7-3 and TRBJ2-1; TRBD2 is a possible D gene (7 bases). The clonotype was recovered from a male donor with vitiligo. The CDR3 region has the DNA TGTGCCAGCAGCTTAAGCAGGGGAGGGGGCAATGAGCAGTTCTTC. Amino acid sequence: CASSLSRGGGNEQFF.